This passage covers 17 T cell receptor beta chains from one sample sequenced in a study of blood T cells in healthy people across ages. A sample-barcoded 5' primer and a J-beta primer mix were used in a second PCR of roughly 6 to 11 cycles. TCRdb called the 5' RACE reads again in MiXCR, with one record for every CDR3 protein. In the table there are approximately 780,000 distinct CDR3 sequences, 20% to 30% of which are singletons. These data were likewise used in another study, on T cells of mothers and their children.

The sequenced sample consisted of blood. These receptors originate from a boy under 18 in good health.

This clonotype has only a few counts. The rearrangement links TRBV20-1 to TRBJ2-7; TRBD2 agrees at 9 bases. V was clipped by 6 bases and J by 7 bases; unmatched bases: 13. Per the germline V gene, CDR1 is DFQATT and CDR2 is SNEGSKA (reference sequence). CDR3 length equals 14 residues. DNA of the CDR3: TGCAGTGCGAAGGACCAGCGGGGGGTGGTTGAGCAGTACTTC. Its translation: CSAKDQRGVVEQYF.

This clonotype occurred a few times. V is TRBV19 and J is TRBJ1-2; D perhaps matches TRBD1 (6 bases). This CDR3 is 16 amino acids long. V was pared by 4 bases and J by 5 bases, with 20 bases between. In germline, CDR1 is LNHDA, CDR2 SQIVND (reference sequence). CDR3 DNA sequence: TGTGCCAGTAGTACAAGGACAGTCTCTTCGCCTTATGGCTACACCTTC. Its protein product is CASSTRTVSSPYGYTF. The variable domain in full, completed from reference TRBV19 and TRBJ1-2, reads DGGITQSPKYLFRKEGQNVTLSCEQNLNHDAMYWYRQDPGQGLRLIYYSQIVNDFQKGDIAEGYSVSREKKESFPLTVTSAQKNPTAFYLCASSTRTVSSPYGYTFGSGTRLTVV.

The chain combines TRBV3-1 with TRBJ2-2; D is ambiguous. Between the trimmed V and J ends, which lost 2 bases and 2 bases, there was a span of 12 bases. Per the germline V gene, CDR1 is LGHDT and CDR2 is YNNKEL (reference sequence). CDR3 length equals 16 residues. The CDR3 DNA sequence: TGTGCCAGCAGCCAATTTGGAATACCAAACACCGGGGAGCTGTTTTTT. It codes for CASSQFGIPNTGELFF.

This clonotype was observed a few times. The chain recombines TRBV24-1 with TRBJ2-2; TRBD1 is a possible D gene (6 bases). This CDR3 spans 13 amino acids. Germline CDR1 is KGHDR and CDR2 is SFDVKD. The germline V and J ends were trimmed by 3 bases and 8 bases, with 9 bases remaining between them. The CDR3 spells CATSDHRAGELFF. DNA of the CDR3: TGTGCCACCAGTGATCACAGGGCTGGGGAGCTGTTTTTT.

The V and J genes are TRBV5-1 and TRBJ2-3, with D perhaps matching TRBD2 (6 bases). The CDR3 length is 15 residues. The germline V and J ends were trimmed by 3 bases and 4 bases, with 15 bases remaining between them. Per the germline V gene, CDR1 is SGHRS and CDR2 is YFSETQ. The CDR3 coding sequence is TGCGCCAGCAGCTATCCGGGACTCTTTCCAGATACGCAGTATTTT. This gives the protein CASSYPGLFPDTQYF.

This clonotype was picked up a small number of times. This sequence joins TRBV14 and TRBJ2-1; D is ambiguous. The CDR3 contains 15 residues. V was clipped by 3 bases and J by 0 bases, with 9 bases between them. Germline values: CDR1 SGHDN, CDR2 FVKESK. CDR3 in DNA: TGTGCCAGCAGCCAGTACCGCCACTCCTACAATGAGCAGTTCTTC. It codes for CASSQYRHSYNEQFF.

This clonotype was seen more than once but under ten times. The chain carries TRBV20-1 and TRBJ2-5, with 7 bases identical to TRBD2. The V and J ends lost 3 bases and 7 bases, in that order; junction bases with no gene match: 5. Germline V CDR1 and CDR2: DFQATT, SNEGSKA (reference sequence). The CDR3 spans 12 residues. CDR3 residues: CSASGRARTQYF. For the CDR3, the DNA is TGCAGTGCTAGTGGGAGGGCGCGGACCCAGTACTTC.

The J gene is TRBJ2-1, the V gene TRBV11-3; 15 bases line up with TRBD2. The J segment lost 6 bases and the V segment lost 5 bases, leaving 5 bases of the junction unmatched. Germline values: CDR1 SGHNT, CDR2 YENEEA. This CDR3 comprises 16 residues. CDR3 amino acids: CASSRGTSGGTNEQFF. The CDR3 region has the DNA TGTGCCAGCAGCCGTGGGACTAGCGGGGGGACCAATGAGCAGTTCTTC.

The chain combines TRBV12-5 with TRBJ2-7; 8 bases match TRBD1. Germline trimming cut 5 bases from V and 6 bases from J; bases unmatched to any gene: 9. This CDR3 contains 14 residues. Per the germline V gene, CDR1 is LGHNT and CDR2 is FRNRAP. The CDR3: CASGLSPRGREQYF. The DNA for the CDR3 is TGTGCTAGTGGTCTCTCACCCAGGGGGCGCGAGCAGTACTTC.

This clonotype was observed a handful of times. The rearrangement uses TRBV24-1 and TRBJ2-5; TRBD1 matches 8 bases. This CDR3 spans 16 amino acids. Germline assignment: CDR1 KGHDR and CDR2 SFDVKD. V shed 0 bases, J shed 4 bases, and the junction held 6 bases outside the gene matches. CDR3 DNA sequence: TGTGCCACCAGTGATTTGCCAGGGGGCGTCTTAGAGACCCAGTACTTC. It codes for CATSDLPGGVLETQYF.

The genes are TRBV5-1 and TRBJ2-2, with TRBD2 as a possible D gene (5 bases). This CDR3 contains 18 residues. Germline lookup yields CDR1 SGHRS and CDR2 YFSETQ. V lost 5 bases and J 7 bases, leaving 27 bases between the germline ends. In DNA, the CDR3 is TGCGCCAGCAGGGCCCCTGTCACGGGGAACGGTGGAGACGGGGAGCTGTTTTTT. This codes for CASRAPVTGNGGDGELFF.

The chain recombines TRBV20-1 with TRBJ2-2, with D unresolved. The ends were cut back, 7 bases at V and 2 bases at J, with 8 bases in the middle. This CDR3 region has 12 residues. Germline V gene data show CDR1 as DFQATT and CDR2 as SNEGSKA (reference sequence). The CDR3 sequence is CSGSENTGELFF. CDR3 in DNA: TGCAGTGGCTCAGAAAACACCGGGGAGCTGTTTTTT.

The rearrangement links TRBV5-1 to TRBJ2-5, with TRBD2 identical over 7 bases. The CDR3 is 16 amino acids. Unmatched junction bases numbered 7, after V lost 0 bases and J lost 2 bases. CDR1 is SGHRS, CDR2 YFSETQ, per germline. As DNA, the CDR3 is TGCGCCAGCAGCTTGGATGCTAGCGGAGATCAAGAGACCCAGTACTTC. Protein: CASSLDASGDQETQYF.

The chain couples TRBV6-5 to TRBJ2-4, with 12 bases lining up with TRBD2. The CDR3 is made up of 19 amino acids. The germline V gene has CDR1 MNHEY and CDR2 SVGAGI. V lost 8 bases, J lost 1 base, and 15 bases stayed unmatched. The CDR3 nucleotides read TGTGCCAGCCGTTTAACTAGCGGGGGGAAGCGCGGGGCCAAAAACATTCAGTACTTC. Translated, it gives CASRLTSGGKRGAKNIQYF.

The chain recombines TRBV7-9 with TRBJ2-1; 8 nucleotides agree with TRBD2. In germline, CDR1 is SEHNR, CDR2 FQNEAQ (reference sequence). CDR3 size: 14 residues. V lost 2 bases, J lost 6 bases, and 3 bases stayed unmatched. The CDR3 DNA follows: TGTGCCAGCAGCTTACACGGGGGGGGCAATGAGCAGTTCTTC. Protein sequence: CASSLHGGGNEQFF. Combining the CDR3 with reference TRBV7-9 and TRBJ2-1 gives the whole variable domain DTGVSQNPRHKITKRGQNVTFRCDPISEHNRLYWYRQTLGQGPEFLTYFQNEAQLEKSRLLSDRFSAERPKGSFSTLEIQRTEQGDSAMYLCASSLHGGGNEQFFGPGTRLTVL.

This clonotype was detected only a few times. The gene calls are TRBV7-9 and TRBJ2-7; D is undetermined. The CDR3 runs 12 residues. Trimming left V 4 bases short and J 2 bases short, with 6 bases between. Germline CDR1 SEHNR, CDR2 FQNEAQ (reference sequence). DNA of the CDR3: TGTGCCAGCAGCTCAGTGCCCTACGAGCAGTACTTC. It is translated as CASSSVPYEQYF.

The chain has TRBV18 and TRBJ1-2, with a possible D match to TRBD1 (5 bases). The CDR3 contains 14 residues. Trimming shortened V by 4 bases and J by 8 bases, and 17 bases separated the two germline ends. Germline CDR1 and CDR2: KGHSH and LQKENI. The CDR3 here is CASSHGDVSGGYTF. DNA for the CDR3: TGTGCCAGCTCACATGGGGACGTTTCTGGCGGCTACACCTTC.